The entry that follows covers one T cell receptor (beta chain) sequence. What it recognizes is unknown. The sample belongs to a study of OX40 agonist ivuxolimab in advanced cancers. Study observations and caveats: Both CD4+ and CD8+ T cell populations in blood had undergone clonal expansion by week 6 at 0.1 to 3.0 mg/kg. Among patients with partial responses at 0.1-3.0 mg/kg, clonal expansion was among the lowest.

Only in-frame clones appear in the TCRdb table, and some are missing; sequencing was by immunoSEQ multiplex PCR. The sample lists approximately 84,000 clones, around 86% occurring once. The CDR3 has 11 residues. CDR1 and CDR2 from the germline V gene are MGHDK and SYGVNS. Trimming removed 6 bases at V and 4 bases at J, with 6 bases between. The TCR was taken from an adult with an advanced solid tumor such as melanoma, head and neck, liver or kidney cancer. The rearrangement uses TRBV25-1 and TRBJ1-2; possible D gene TRBD1, 5 bases. The sequences come from CD4+ or CD8+ T cells sorted from blood, collected in a trial of the OX40 agonist ivuxolimab. The CDR3 DNA is TGTGCCAGCAGGACAGCCTATGGCTACACCTTC. Translated, it gives CASRTAYGYTF.